This entry lists 7 T cell receptor beta chains sequenced from one sample in a study of blood T cell repertoires in COVID-19 (dated by TCRdb to 2019 to 2021). Library construction relied on the immunoSEQ multiplex PCR assay. What TCRdb holds here is the immuneACCESS table cut down to in-frame rearrangements. Part of the clones is not present; checked against another copy, under half of the missing clones reflect an unresolved V gene, and the others are unexplained. A total of 250,000 to 350,000 clones appear in this sample, 88% of them only once. The ten largest clones take up about 11% of the sample. The material sequenced was peripheral blood. Receptor source: a woman in her 30s with COVID-19, enrolled during active disease.

This rearrangement joins TRBV6-6 to TRBJ2-7; 11 bases agree with TRBD2. The CDR3 is made up of 15 amino acids. The junction had 11 bases not matched to a gene; V was cut back by 10 bases and J by 3 bases. CDR1 and CDR2 from the germline V gene are MNHNY and SVGAGI (reference sequence). The CDR3 spells CATLEGLAGGYEQYF. Here the CDR3 DNA reads TGTGCCACCCTCGAAGGACTAGCGGGTGGCTACGAGCAGTACTTC.

The CDR3 region has the DNA TGTGCCATCACCTCTGCAGGGGGGAACTATGGCTACACCTTC. This encodes CAITSAGGNYGYTF. The chain employs TRBV10-3 and TRBJ1-2; 7 bases are shared with TRBD1. After removal of 7 bases from V and 2 bases from J, the junction contained 7 bases not matched to a gene. Germline V gives CDR1 ENHRY, CDR2 SYGVKD. The CDR3 has 14 residues.

The rearrangement links TRBV5-1 to TRBJ2-1; 7 bases match TRBD1. The CDR3 has 14 residues. From germline, CDR1 is SGHRS and CDR2 YFSETQ. The ends lost 4 bases at V and 4 bases at J; junction bases unmatched: 5. CDR3 DNA sequence: TGCGCCAGCAGCGTAGGGACAGAATACAATGAGCAGTTCTTC. This translates into CASSVGTEYNEQFF.

The chain is built from TRBV6-6 and TRBJ2-7; 9 bases are a match to TRBD1. V was clipped by 6 bases and J by 6 bases; unmatched bases: 12. The CDR3 covers 15 residues. Germline CDR1 MNHNY, CDR2 SVGAGI (reference sequence). For the CDR3, the DNA is TGTGCCAGCAGCCCGGGACAGGGAATTCCCCTCGAGCAGTACTTC. Residues: CASSPGQGIPLEQYF.

This clone has only one observation. The chain joins TRBV2 to TRBJ2-3; D call uncertain. Trimming shortened V by 2 bases and J by 2 bases, and 5 bases separated the two germline ends. The CDR3 has 13 residues. Germline V gene data show CDR1 as SNHLY and CDR2 as FYNNEI. CDR3 in DNA: TGTGCCAGCAGTGAACAGTACACAGATACGCAGTATTTT. Translation gives CASSEQYTDTQYF. Using reference TRBV2 and TRBJ2-3 for the parts outside the CDR3, the full variable domain is EPEVTQTPSHQVTQMGQEVILRCVPISNHLYFYWYRQILGQKVEFLVSFYNNEISEKSEIFDDQFSVERPDGSNFTLKIRSTKLEDSAMYFCASSEQYTDTQYFGPGTRLTVL.

This clone was observed a single time. This rearrangement joins TRBV9 to TRBJ2-3; D call uncertain. The CDR3 has 14 amino acids. Germline V gene sequence: CDR1 SGDLS, CDR2 YYNGEE. V was shortened by 0 bases and J by 0 bases, with 5 bases between the two germline ends. The CDR3 bases are TGTGCCAGCAGCGTAGGCGTTAGCACAGATACGCAGTATTTT. Protein product: CASSVGVSTDTQYF.

The chain couples TRBV24-1 to TRBJ2-3, with unresolved D. With 0 bases removed from V and 6 bases from J, the gap between germline ends came to 6 bases. The CDR3 extends over 13 amino acids. In germline, CDR1 is KGHDR, CDR2 SFDVKD. The CDR3 DNA reads as TGTGCCACCAGTGATTTGCCAGCGGATACGCAGTATTTT. Its protein product is CATSDLPADTQYF.